This T cell receptor (beta chain) was retrieved from a study of OX40 agonist ivuxolimab in advanced cancers. Germline CDR1 MNHEY, CDR2 SMNVEV (reference sequence). V lost 6 bases and J lost 3; bases outside the gene matches: 7. The CDR3 runs 15 residues. Autoimmune disease history or systemic immunosuppression led to patient exclusion. Profiling relied on immunoSEQ multiplex PCR, and the TCRdb table lists in-frame clones only, not all of them. The table lists 20,000 to 25,000 clones, about 83% of them singletons. The J gene is TRBJ1-5, the V gene TRBV27; 8 bases map to TRBD1. Sequenced here: CD4+ or CD8+ T cells sorted from blood, sampled in a trial of the OX40 agonist ivuxolimab. The receptor comes from an adult with an advanced solid tumor such as melanoma, head and neck, liver or kidney cancer. The CDR3 is CASRAGGQVNQPQHF. The CDR3 DNA reads as TGTGCCAGCAGGGCGGGGGGACAGGTCAATCAGCCCCAGCATTTT.